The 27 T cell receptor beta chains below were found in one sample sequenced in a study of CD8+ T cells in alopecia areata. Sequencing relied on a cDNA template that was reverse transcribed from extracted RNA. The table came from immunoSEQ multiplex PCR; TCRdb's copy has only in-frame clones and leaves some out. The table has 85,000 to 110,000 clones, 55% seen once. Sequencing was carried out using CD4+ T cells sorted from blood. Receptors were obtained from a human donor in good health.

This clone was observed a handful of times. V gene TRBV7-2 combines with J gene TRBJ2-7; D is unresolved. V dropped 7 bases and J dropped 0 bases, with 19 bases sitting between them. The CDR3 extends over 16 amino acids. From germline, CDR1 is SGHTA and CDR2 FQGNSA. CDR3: CASTMGVGSSSYEQYF. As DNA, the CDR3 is TGTGCCAGCACGATGGGCGTTGGGTCGAGCTCCTACGAGCAGTACTTC.

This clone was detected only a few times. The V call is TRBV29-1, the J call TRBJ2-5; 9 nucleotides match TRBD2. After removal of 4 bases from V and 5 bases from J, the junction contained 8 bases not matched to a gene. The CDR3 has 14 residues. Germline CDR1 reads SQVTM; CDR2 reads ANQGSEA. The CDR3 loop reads CSVGAGGSRETQYF. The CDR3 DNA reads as TGCAGCGTTGGAGCGGGGGGAAGCCGGGAGACCCAGTACTTC.

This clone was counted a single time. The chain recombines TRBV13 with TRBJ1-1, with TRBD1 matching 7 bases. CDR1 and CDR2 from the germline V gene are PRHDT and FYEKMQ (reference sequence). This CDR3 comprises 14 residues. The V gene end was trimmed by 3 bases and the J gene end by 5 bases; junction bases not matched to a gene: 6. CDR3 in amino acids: CASSFRAGGTEAFF. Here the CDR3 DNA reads TGTGCCAGCAGCTTTCGGGCAGGGGGGACTGAAGCTTTCTTT.

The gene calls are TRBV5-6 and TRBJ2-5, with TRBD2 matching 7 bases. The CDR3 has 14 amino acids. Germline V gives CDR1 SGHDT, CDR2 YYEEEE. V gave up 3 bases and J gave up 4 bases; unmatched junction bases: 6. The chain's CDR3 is CASSSSGLGETQYF. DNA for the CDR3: TGTGCCAGCAGCTCCTCCGGACTAGGAGAGACCCAGTACTTC. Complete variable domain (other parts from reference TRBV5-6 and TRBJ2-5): DAGVTQSPTHLIKTRGQQVTLRCSPKSGHDTVSWYQQALGQGPQFIFQYYEEEERQRGNFPDRFSGHQFPNYSSELNVNALLLGDSALYLCASSSSGLGETQYFGPGTRLLVL.

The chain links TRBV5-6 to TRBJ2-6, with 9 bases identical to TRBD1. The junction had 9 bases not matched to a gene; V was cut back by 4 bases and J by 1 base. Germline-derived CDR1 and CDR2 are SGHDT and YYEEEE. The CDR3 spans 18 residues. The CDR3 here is CASSLSPGTGSGANVLTF. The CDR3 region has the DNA TGTGCCAGCAGCCTGTCCCCGGGGACAGGGTCTGGGGCCAACGTCCTGACTTTC.

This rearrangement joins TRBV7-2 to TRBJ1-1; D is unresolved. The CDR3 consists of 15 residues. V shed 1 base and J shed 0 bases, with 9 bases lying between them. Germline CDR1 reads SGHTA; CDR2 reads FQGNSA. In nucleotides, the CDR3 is TGTGCCAGCAGCTTAGGCCGGCGCCTGAACACTGAAGCTTTCTTT. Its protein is CASSLGRRLNTEAFF.

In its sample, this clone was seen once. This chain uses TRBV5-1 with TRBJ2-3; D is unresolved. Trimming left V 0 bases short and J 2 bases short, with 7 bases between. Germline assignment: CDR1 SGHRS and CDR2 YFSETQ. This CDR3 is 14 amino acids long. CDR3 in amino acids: CASSLAADTDTQYF. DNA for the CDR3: TGCGCCAGCAGCTTGGCGGCAGACACAGATACGCAGTATTTT.

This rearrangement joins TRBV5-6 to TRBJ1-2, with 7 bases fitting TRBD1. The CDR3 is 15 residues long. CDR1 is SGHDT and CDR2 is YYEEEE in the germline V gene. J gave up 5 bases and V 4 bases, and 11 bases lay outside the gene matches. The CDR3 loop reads CASSPSAGGRYGYTF. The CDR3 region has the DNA TGTGCCAGCAGCCCGTCGGCAGGGGGAAGGTATGGCTACACCTTC.

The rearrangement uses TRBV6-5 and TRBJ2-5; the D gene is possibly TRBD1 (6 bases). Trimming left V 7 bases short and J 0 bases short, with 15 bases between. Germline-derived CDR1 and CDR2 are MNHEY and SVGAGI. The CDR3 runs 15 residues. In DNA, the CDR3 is TGTGCCAGCACCGAGATCAGGGGTTACCAAGAGACCCAGTACTTC. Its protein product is CASTEIRGYQETQYF.

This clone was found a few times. CDR3 sequence: CASSLAYAGGGYEQYF. The CDR3, as DNA: TGTGCCAGCAGCTTAGCGTACGCAGGGGGCGGCTACGAGCAGTACTTC. The chain uses TRBV7-2 and TRBJ2-7, with 8 bases fitting TRBD1. Germline V CDR1 and CDR2: SGHTA, FQGNSA. The CDR3 extends over 16 amino acids. J gave up 3 bases and V 0 bases, and 7 bases lay outside the gene matches.

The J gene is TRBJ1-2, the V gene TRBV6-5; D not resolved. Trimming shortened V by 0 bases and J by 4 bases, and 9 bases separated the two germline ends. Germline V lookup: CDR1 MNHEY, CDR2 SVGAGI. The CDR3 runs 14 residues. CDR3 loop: CASSYSTIGYGYTF. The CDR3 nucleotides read TGTGCCAGCAGTTACTCTACGATCGGCTATGGCTACACCTTC.

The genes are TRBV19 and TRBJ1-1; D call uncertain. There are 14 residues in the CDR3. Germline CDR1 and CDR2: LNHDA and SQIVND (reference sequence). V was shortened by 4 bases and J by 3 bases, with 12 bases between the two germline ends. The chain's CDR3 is CASSTKQHHTEAFF. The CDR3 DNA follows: TGTGCCAGTAGTACAAAACAACATCACACTGAAGCTTTCTTT. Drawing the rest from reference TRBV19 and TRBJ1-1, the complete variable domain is DGGITQSPKYLFRKEGQNVTLSCEQNLNHDAMYWYRQDPGQGLRLIYYSQIVNDFQKGDIAEGYSVSREKKESFPLTVTSAQKNPTAFYLCASSTKQHHTEAFFGQGTRLTVV.

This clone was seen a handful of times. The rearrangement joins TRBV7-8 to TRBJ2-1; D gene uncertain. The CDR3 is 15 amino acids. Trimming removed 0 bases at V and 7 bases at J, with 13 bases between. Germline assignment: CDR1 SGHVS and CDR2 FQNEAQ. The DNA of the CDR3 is TGTGCCAGCAGCTTAGCCAGGACCCCCGGTAATGAGCAGTTCTTC. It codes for CASSLARTPGNEQFF.

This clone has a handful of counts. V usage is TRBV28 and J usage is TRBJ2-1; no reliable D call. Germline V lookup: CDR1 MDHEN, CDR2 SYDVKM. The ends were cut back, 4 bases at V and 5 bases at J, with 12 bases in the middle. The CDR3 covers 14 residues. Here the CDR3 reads CASSSPPAHNEQFF. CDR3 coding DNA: TGTGCCAGCAGTTCCCCCCCGGCCCACAATGAGCAGTTCTTC.

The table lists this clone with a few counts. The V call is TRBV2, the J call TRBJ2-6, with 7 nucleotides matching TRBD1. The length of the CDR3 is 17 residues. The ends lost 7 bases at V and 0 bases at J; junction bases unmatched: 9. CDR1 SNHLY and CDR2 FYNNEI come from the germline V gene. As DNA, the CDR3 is TGTGCCAGCATGCAGACAGGGACAAGCTCTGGGGCCAACGTCCTGACTTTC. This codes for CASMQTGTSSGANVLTF.

In DNA form, the CDR3 reads TGTGCCAGCAGCTTTGGGGACAGGGATGGAGGCTACACCTTC. Its protein product is CASSFGDRDGGYTF. This rearrangement joins TRBV5-4 to TRBJ1-2, with TRBD1 matching over 9 bases. The CDR3 consists of 14 residues. In germline, CDR1 is SGHNT, CDR2 YYREEE (reference sequence). J lost 8 bases, V lost 2 bases, and 7 bases had no gene match.

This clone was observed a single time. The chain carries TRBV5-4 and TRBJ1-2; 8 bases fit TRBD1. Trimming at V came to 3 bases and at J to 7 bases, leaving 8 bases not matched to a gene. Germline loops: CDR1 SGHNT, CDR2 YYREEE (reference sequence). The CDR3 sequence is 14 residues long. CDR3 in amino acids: CASSSAGGSFGYTF. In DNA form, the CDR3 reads TGTGCCAGCAGCTCCGCAGGGGGCTCTTTTGGCTACACCTTC.

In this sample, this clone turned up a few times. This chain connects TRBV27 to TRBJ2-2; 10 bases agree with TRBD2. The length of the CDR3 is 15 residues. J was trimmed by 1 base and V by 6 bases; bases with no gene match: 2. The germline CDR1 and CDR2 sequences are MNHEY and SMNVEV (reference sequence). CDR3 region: CASRSSGRNTGELFF. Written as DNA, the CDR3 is TGTGCCAGCAGATCTAGCGGGAGGAACACCGGGGAGCTGTTTTTT.

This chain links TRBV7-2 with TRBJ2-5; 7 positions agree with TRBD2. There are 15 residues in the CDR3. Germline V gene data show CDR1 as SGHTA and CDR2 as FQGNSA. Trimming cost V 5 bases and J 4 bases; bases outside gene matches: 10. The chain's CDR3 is CASSHPPGLRETQYF. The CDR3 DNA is TGTGCCAGCAGCCATCCGCCGGGACTAAGAGAGACCCAGTACTTC.

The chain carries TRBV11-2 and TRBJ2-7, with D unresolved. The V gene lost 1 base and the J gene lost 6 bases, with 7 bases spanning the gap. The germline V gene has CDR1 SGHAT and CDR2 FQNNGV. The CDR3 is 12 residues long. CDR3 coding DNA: TGTGCCAGCAGCTTAGTGGGTGTCGAGCAGTACTTC. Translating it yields CASSLVGVEQYF.

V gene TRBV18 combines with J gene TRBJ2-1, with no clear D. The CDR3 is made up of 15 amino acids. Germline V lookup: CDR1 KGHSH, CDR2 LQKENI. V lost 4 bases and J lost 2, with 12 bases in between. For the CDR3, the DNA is TGTGCCAGCTCACGCGCCTGGAGCACCTACAATGAGCAGTTCTTC. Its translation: CASSRAWSTYNEQFF.

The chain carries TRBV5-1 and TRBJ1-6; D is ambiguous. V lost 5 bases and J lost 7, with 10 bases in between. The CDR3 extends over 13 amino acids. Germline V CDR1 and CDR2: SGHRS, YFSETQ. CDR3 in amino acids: CASSLLVNSPLHF. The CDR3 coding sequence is TGCGCCAGCAGTCTCCTCGTCAATTCACCCCTCCACTTT.

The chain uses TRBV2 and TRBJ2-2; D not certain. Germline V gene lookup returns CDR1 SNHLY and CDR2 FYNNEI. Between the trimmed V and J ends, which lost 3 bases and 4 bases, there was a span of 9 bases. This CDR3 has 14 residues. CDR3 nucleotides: TGTGCCAGCAGTGATTACAGTACCACCGGGGAGCTGTTTTTT. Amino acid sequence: CASSDYSTTGELFF.

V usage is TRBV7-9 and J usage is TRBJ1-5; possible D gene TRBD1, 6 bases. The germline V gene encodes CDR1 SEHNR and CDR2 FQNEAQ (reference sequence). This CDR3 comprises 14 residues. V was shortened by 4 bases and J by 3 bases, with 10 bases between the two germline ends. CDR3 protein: CASSSTGTNQPQHF. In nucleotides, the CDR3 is TGTGCCAGCAGCTCAACAGGGACCAATCAGCCCCAGCATTTT.

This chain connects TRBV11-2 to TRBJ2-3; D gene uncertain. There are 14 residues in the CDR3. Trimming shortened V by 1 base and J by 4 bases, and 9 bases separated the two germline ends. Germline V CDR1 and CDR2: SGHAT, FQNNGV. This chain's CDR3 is CASSLGDGADTQYF. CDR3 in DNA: TGTGCCAGCAGCTTAGGTGACGGAGCAGATACGCAGTATTTT.

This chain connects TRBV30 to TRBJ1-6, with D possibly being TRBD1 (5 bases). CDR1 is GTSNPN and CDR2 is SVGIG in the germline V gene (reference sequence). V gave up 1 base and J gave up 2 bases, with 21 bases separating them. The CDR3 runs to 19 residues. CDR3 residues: CAWSGGVTEPTPYNSPLHF. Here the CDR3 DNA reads TGTGCCTGGAGTGGGGGAGTGACAGAACCAACACCCTATAATTCACCCCTCCACTTT.

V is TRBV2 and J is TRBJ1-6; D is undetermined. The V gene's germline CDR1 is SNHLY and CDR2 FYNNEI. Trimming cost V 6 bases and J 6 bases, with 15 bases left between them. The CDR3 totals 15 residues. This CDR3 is CASSDQTPRNSPLHF. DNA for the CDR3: TGTGCCAGCAGCGATCAGACCCCACGTAATTCACCCCTCCACTTT.